This entry lists 7 T cell receptor beta chains sequenced from one sample in a study of T cell responses to AZD1222 COVID-19 vaccine (dated by TCRdb to the early 2020s). The library was made by the immunoSEQ multiplex PCR assay. Here the immuneACCESS table is served through TCRdb, limited to in-frame sequences with V and J called. Missing clones are a known gap in these copies; in checked studies unresolved V genes cover under half, and the rest lacks a known reason. Present in this sample are 70,000 to 85,000 clones, about four fifths of which were seen just once. The ten most abundant clones make up 1.3% of the sample. The intended sense of this specimen's time point label: about 28 days (+/-7) after the second vaccine dose. The sample in question was peripheral blood, obtained 28 days after the second AZD1222 dose. The receptors shown here come from an adult who received the AZD1222 COVID-19 vaccine.

The J gene is TRBJ2-1, the V gene TRBV6-2 or TRBV6-3, with TRBD2 matching over 8 bases. This CDR3 comprises 15 residues. Germline V lookup: CDR1 MNHEY, CDR2 SVGEGT. V lost 4 bases to trimming and J lost 8 bases; unmatched junction nucleotides: 10. The CDR3 DNA reads TGTGCCAGCAGTTTTCCCGCGGGAGGCTCGGATGAGCAGTTCTTC. Translated: CASSFPAGGSDEQFF.

This chain joins TRBV15 and TRBJ1-4, with D unresolved. The V gene's germline CDR1 is LNHNV and CDR2 YYDKDF (reference sequence). The V end was cut by 4 bases, the J end by 8 bases, with 11 bases between. The CDR3 spans 13 residues. The CDR3 coding sequence is TGTGCCACCAGCACGCAGGTAGCCGAAAAACTGTTTTTT. Translated: CATSTQVAEKLFF.

V and J are TRBV19 and TRBJ1-1; D is uncertain. With 11 bases removed from V and 0 bases from J, the gap between germline ends came to 16 bases. This CDR3 region has 14 residues. In germline, CDR1 is LNHDA, CDR2 SQIVND (reference sequence). As DNA, the CDR3 is TGTGCCGGTATGCCTAATCCCATGAACACTGAAGCTTTCTTT. Its translation is CAGMPNPMNTEAFF.

The rearrangement uses TRBV9 and TRBJ2-7; D remains ambiguous. The germline V gene encodes CDR1 SGDLS and CDR2 YYNGEE. The CDR3 loop spans 15 amino acids. The V gene lost 2 bases and the J gene lost 3 bases, with 15 bases spanning the gap. CDR3: CASSVDHSGYYEQYF. The DNA of the CDR3 is TGTGCCAGCAGCGTTGATCATTCTGGATACTACGAGCAGTACTTC.

This clone was found once. The chain has TRBV27 and TRBJ2-1; weak D call: TRBD2 (6 bases). The CDR3 is 12 residues long. The germline V gene has CDR1 MNHEY and CDR2 SMNVEV (reference sequence). Trimming left V 6 bases short and J 14 bases short, with 17 bases between. The CDR3 DNA reads TGTGCCAGCAGGGGGGGAGCCGGGACGGAGTTCTTC. Translated: CASRGGAGTEFF.

The chain carries TRBV19 and TRBJ1-1; D is perhaps TRBD1 (5 bases). This CDR3 contains 16 residues. CDR1 and CDR2 from the germline V gene are LNHDA and SQIVND (reference sequence). The ends were cut back, 7 bases at V and 1 base at J, with 19 bases in the middle. The CDR3 nucleotides are TGTGCCAGTACCTCCCTGCGGAACGGACAGAACACTGAAGCTTTCTTT. Translation: CASTSLRNGQNTEAFF.

The chain recombines TRBV18 with TRBJ2-7; D may be TRBD2 (5 bases). Trimming pared 4 bases from V and 3 bases from J, leaving 10 bases between. The CDR3 runs to 13 residues. Germline V gene lookup returns CDR1 KGHSH and CDR2 LQKENI. The CDR3: CASSHPDYYEQYF. DNA for the CDR3: TGTGCCAGCTCACATCCAGACTACTACGAGCAGTACTTC.